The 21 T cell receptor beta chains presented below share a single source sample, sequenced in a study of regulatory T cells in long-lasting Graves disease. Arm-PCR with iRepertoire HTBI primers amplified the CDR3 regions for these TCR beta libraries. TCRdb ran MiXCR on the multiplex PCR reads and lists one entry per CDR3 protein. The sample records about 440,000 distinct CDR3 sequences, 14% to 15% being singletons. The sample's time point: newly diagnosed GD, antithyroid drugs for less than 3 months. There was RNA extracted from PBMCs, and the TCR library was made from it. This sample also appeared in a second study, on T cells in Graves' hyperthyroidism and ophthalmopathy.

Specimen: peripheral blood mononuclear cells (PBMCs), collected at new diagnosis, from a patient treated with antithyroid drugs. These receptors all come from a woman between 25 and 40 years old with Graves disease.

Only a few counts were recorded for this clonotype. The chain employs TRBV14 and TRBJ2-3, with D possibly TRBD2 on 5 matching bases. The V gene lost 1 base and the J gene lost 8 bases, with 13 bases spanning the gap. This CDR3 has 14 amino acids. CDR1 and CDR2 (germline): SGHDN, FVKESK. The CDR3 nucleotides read TGTGCCAGCAGCCAAGTTCGGGAATTTGGTACGCAGTATTTT. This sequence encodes CASSQVREFGTQYF.

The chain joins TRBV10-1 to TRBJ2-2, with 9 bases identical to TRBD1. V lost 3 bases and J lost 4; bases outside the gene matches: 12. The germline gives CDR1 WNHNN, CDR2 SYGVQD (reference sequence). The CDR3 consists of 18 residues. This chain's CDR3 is CASSEVQGARLGTGELFF. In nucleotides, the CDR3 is TGCGCCAGCAGTGAAGTACAGGGGGCTCGTCTTGGCACCGGGGAGCTGTTTTTT.

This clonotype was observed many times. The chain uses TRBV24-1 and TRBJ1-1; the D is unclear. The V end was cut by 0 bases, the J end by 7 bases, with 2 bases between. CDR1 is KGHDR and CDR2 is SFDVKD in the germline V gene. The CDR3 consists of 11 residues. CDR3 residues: CATSDLGEAFF. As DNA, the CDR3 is TGTGCCACCAGTGATTTGGGTGAAGCTTTCTTT.

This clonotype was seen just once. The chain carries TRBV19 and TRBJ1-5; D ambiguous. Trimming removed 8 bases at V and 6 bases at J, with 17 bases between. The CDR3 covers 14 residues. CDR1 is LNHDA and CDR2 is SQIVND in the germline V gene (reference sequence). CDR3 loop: CASGEELALQPQHF. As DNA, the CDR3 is TGTGCCAGTGGAGAGGAGCTAGCCCTTCAGCCCCAGCATTTT.

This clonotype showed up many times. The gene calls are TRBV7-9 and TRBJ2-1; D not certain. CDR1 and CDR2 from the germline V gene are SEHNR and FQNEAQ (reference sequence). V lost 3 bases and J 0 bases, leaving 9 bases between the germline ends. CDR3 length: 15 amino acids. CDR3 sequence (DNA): TGTGCCAGCAGCTTCGCGGTGGACTCCTACAATGAGCAGTTCTTC. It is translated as CASSFAVDSYNEQFF.

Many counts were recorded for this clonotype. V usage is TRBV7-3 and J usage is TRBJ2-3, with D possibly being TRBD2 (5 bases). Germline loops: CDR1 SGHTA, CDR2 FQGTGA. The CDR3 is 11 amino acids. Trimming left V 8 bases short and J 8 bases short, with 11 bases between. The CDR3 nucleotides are TGTGCCAGCGAGAGTGGAGGTACGCAGTATTTT. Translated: CASESGGTQYF.

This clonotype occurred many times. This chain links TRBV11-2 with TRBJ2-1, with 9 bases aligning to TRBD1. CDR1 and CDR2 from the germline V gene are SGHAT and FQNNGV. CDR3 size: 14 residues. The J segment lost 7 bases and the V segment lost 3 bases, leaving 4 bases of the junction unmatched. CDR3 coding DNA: TGTGCCAGCAGCTTTCGGGACAGGGAGAATGAGCAGTTCTTC. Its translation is CASSFRDRENEQFF.

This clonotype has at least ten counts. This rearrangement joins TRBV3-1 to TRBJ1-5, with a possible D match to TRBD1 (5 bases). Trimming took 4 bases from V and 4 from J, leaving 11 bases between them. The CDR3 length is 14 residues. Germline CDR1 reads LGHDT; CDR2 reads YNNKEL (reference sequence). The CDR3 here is CASSPGPGNQPQHF. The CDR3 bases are TGTGCCAGCAGCCCGGGACCGGGGAATCAGCCCCAGCATTTT.

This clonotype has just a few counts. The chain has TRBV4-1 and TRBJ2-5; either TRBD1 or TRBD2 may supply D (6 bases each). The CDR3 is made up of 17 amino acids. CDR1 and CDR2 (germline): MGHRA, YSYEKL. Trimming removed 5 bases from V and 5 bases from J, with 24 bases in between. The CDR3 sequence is CASSKRSGGGLGETQYF. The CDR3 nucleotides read TGCGCCAGCAGCAAACGGAGCGGAGGGGGGTTAGGGGAGACCCAGTACTTC.

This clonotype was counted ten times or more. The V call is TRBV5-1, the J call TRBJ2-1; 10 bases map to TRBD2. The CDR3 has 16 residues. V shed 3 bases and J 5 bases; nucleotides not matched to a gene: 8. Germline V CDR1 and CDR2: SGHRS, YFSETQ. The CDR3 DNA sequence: TGCGCCAGCAGCTCGGCCGTAGGACTAGCGGACAATGAGCAGTTCTTC. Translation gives CASSSAVGLADNEQFF.

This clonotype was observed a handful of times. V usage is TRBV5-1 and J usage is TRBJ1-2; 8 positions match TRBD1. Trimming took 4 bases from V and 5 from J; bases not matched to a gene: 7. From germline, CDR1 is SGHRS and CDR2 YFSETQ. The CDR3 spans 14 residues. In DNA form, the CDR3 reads TGCGCCAGCAGCACCGACAGGGGTGGTTATGGCTACACCTTC. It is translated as CASSTDRGGYGYTF.

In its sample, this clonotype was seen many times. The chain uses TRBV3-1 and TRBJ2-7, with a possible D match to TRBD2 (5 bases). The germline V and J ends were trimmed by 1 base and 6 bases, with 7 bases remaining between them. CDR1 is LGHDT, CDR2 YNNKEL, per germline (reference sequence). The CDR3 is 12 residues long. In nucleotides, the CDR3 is TGTGCCAGCAGCCAAGGGGAGTCCGAGCAGTACTTC. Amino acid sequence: CASSQGESEQYF.

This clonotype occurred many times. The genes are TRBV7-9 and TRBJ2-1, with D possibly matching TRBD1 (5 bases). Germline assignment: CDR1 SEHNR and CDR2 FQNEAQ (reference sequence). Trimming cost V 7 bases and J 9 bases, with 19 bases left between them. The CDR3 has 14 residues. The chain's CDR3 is CASNPSVGAGEQFF. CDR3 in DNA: TGTGCCAGCAATCCTTCAGTTGGGGCTGGTGAGCAGTTCTTC. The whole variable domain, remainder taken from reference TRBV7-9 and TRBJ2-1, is DTGVSQNPRHKITKRGQNVTFRCDPISEHNRLYWYRQTLGQGPEFLTYFQNEAQLEKSRLLSDRFSAERPKGSFSTLEIQRTEQGDSAMYLCASNPSVGAGEQFFGPGTRLTVL.

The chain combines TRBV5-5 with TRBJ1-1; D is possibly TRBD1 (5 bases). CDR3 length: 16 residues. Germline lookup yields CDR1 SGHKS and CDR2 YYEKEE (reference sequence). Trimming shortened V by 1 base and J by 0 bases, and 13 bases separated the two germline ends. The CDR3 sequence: CASSLQGSLMNTEAFF. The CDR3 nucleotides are TGTGCCAGCAGCTTGCAGGGCTCCTTAATGAACACTGAAGCTTTCTTT.

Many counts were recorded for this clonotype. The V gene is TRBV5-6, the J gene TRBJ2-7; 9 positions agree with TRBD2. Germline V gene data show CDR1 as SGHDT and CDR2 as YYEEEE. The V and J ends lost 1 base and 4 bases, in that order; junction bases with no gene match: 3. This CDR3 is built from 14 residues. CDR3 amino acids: CASSLIAGEYEQYF. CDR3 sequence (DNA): TGTGCCAGCAGCTTGATAGCGGGAGAGTACGAGCAGTACTTC.

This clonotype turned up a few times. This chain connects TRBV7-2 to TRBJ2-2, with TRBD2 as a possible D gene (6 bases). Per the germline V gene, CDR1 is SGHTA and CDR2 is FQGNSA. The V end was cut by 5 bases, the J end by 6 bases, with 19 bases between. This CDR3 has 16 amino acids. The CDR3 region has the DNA TGTGCCAGCAGCCCTCCGGGACTTTTCCCTCCCGGGGAGCTGTTTTTT. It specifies CASSPPGLFPPGELFF.

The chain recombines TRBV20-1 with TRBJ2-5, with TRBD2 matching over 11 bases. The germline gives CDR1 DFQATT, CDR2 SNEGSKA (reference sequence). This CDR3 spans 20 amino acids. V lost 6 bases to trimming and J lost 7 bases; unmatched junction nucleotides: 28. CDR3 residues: CSARARRSNSGLAAPATQYF. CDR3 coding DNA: TGCAGTGCCCGGGCGCGCAGGTCCAACTCGGGACTAGCGGCACCGGCGACCCAGTACTTC.

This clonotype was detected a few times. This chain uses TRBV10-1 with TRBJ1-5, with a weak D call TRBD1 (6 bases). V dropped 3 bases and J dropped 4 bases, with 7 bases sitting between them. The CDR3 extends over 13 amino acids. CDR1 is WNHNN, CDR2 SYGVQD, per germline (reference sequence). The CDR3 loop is CASSDGQNQPQHF. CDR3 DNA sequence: TGCGCCAGCAGTGATGGACAGAATCAGCCCCAGCATTTT.

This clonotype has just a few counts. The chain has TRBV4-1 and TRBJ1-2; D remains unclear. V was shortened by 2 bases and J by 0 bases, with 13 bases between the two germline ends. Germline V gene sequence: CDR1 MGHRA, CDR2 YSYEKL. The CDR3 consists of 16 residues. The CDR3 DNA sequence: TGCGCCAGCAGCCAACCTCGGGAGGGCTCTAACTATGGCTACACCTTC. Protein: CASSQPREGSNYGYTF.

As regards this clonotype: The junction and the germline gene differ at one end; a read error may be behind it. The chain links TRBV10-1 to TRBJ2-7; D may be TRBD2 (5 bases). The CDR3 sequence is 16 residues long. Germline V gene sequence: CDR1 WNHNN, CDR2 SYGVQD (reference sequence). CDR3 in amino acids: CASTGLPGQPIHEQCF. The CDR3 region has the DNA TGCGCCAGCACTGGACTGCCCGGCCAGCCCATCCACGAGCAGTGCTTC.

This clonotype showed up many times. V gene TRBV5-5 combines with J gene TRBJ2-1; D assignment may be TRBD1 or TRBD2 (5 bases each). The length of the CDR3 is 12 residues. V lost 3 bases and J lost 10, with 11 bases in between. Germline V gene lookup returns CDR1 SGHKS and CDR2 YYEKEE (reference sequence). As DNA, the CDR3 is TGTGCCAGCAGCTGGGGACCCGGAGAGCAGTTCTTC. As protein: CASSWGPGEQFF.